The clone carrying this TCR beta chain came up a few times. What it binds is unknown. Template switching added a universal primer site; cDNA carried unique molecular identifiers. TCRdb reprocessed the 5' RACE reads via MiXCR and lists one record per CDR3 protein. The data show more than 600,000 distinct CDR3 sequences, approximately 18% seen once. The data were obtained in a study of identical twins. Findings and caveats of the study: Within monozygotic twins, out-of-frame TCR alpha sharing was underestimated by the models.

V was clipped by 6 bases and J by 8 bases, with 17 bases between them. The CDR3 loop spans 13 amino acids. CDR1 and CDR2 (germline): DFQATT, SNEGSKA (reference sequence). This sample also appeared in a second study, on T cells expressing NK-cell markers. That work contributes: Underlying the TCR beta repertoires were sorted CD3+CD56+NKG2C+, CD3+CD56+NKG2C- and CD3+CD56-NKG2C+ T cells. Sorting in several experiments was restricted by an anti-gamma-delta TCR antibody to alpha-beta TCR T cells.

The chain combines TRBV20-1 with TRBJ2-1; D is undetermined. The sample taken for sequencing was PBMCs. This TCR was recovered from a young woman in good health. The CDR3 reads CSAPLGPKDEQFF. CDR3 in DNA: TGCAGTGCGCCCCTCGGGCCTAAAGATGAGCAGTTCTTC.